This T cell receptor beta chain came from a study of cytotoxic CD8 clonotypes in ibrutinib-treated CLL. Looking at the study overall: Overall, roughly 25 responses were partial and 2 complete; following median 68 months, around 15 patients stayed remitted and approximately 12 progressed. Study-level findings and limits: Baseline clonality, higher than in age-matched healthy donors, tracked circulating CD8+ T-cell counts. Public clonotypes were seen rarely and were contracted or stable on treatment. Clonality increased with ibrutinib response but returned toward baseline at progression.

Assay used: immunoSEQ multiplex PCR; TCRdb lists only in-frame clones, some missing. The table shows 150,000 to 200,000 clones, with about two thirds occurring only once. After removal of 2 bases from V and 0 bases from J, the junction contained 7 bases not matched to a gene. Germline CDR1 and CDR2: SGHRS and YFSETQ. CDR3 length: 16 residues. The table lists this clone with a count of one. Its antigen is currently unknown. Sequencing used PBMCs, obtained after 24 months of ibrutinib treatment. J is TRBJ2-7 and V is TRBV5-1; TRBD2 matches at 8 bases. This TCR came from a human donor with chronic lymphocytic leukemia. The CDR3 loop reads CASSLGISGISYEQYF. CDR3 sequence (DNA): TGCGCCAGCAGCTTAGGGATTAGCGGGATCTCCTACGAGCAGTACTTC.